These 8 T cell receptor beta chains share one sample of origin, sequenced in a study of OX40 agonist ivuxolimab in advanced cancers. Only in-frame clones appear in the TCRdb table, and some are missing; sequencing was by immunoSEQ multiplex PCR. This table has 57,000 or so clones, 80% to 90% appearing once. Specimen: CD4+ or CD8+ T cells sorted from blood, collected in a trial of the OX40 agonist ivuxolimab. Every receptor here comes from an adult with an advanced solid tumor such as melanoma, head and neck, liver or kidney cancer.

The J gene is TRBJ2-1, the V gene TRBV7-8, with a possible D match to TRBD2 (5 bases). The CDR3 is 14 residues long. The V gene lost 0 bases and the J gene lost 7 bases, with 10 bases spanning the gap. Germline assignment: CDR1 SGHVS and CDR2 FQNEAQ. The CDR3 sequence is CASSLAPQRNEQFF. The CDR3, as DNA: TGTGCCAGCAGCTTAGCGCCTCAGCGGAATGAGCAGTTCTTC.

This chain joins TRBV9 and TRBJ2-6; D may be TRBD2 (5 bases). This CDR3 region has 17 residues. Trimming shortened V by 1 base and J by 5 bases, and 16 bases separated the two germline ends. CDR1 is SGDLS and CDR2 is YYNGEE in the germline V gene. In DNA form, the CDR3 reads TGTGCCAGCAGCGTAAGGGCAGTACCGACTAGGGCCAACGTCCTGACTTTC. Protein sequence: CASSVRAVPTRANVLTF.

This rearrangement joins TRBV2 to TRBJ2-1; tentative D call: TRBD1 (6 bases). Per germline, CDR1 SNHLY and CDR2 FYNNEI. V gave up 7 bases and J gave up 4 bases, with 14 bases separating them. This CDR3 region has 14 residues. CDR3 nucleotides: TGTGCCAGCATTCCGGGACAAACTTACAATGAGCAGTTCTTC. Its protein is CASIPGQTYNEQFF.

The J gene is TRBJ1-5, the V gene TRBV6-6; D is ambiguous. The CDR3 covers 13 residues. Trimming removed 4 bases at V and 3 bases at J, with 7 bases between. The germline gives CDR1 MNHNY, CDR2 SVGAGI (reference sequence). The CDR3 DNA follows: TGTGCCAGCAGTTCCCGAACCAATCAGCCCCAGCATTTT. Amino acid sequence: CASSSRTNQPQHF.

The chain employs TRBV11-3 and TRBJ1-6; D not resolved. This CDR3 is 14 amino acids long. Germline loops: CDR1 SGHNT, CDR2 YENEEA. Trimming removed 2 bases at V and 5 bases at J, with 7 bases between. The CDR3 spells CASSLQENNSPLHF. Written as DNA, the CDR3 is TGTGCCAGCAGCTTACAGGAGAATAATTCACCCCTCCACTTT.

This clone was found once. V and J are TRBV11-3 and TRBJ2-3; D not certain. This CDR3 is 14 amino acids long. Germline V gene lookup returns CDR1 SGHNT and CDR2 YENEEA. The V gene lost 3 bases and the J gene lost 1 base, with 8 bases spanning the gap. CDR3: CASSFGGGTDTQYF. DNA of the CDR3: TGTGCCAGCAGCTTCGGCGGAGGCACAGATACGCAGTATTTT.

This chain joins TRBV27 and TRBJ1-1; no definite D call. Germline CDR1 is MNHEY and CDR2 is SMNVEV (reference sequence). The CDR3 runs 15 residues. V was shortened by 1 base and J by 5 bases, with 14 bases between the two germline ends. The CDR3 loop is CASSLWLQGRTEAFF. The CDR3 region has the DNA TGTGCCAGCAGTTTATGGTTGCAAGGGAGGACTGAAGCTTTCTTT.

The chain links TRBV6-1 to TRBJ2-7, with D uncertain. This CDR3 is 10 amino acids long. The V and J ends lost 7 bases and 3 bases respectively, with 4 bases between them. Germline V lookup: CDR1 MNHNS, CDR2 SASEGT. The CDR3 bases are TGTGCCAGCAACAGCTACGAGCAGTACTTC. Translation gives CASNSYEQYF.